A single sample gave rise to the 10 T cell receptor beta chains below, sequenced in a study of technical replicates of blood from a handful of donors. Libraries were prepared by immunoSEQ multiplex PCR; TCRdb keeps only in-frame clonotypes and omits some of them. This table holds 65,000 to 95,000 clones, 80% to 95% found once. Sequencing was carried out using T cells isolated from PBMCs. These receptors originate from a human donor in good health.

This chain links TRBV4-2 with TRBJ2-7; 7 bases match TRBD1. Germline values: CDR1 LGHNA, CDR2 YNFKEQ. The CDR3 is 15 amino acids. The V and J ends lost 0 bases and 5 bases, in that order; junction bases with no gene match: 7. CDR3 sequence: CASSQDRQGVHEQYF. The CDR3 region has the DNA TGTGCCAGCAGCCAAGATCGACAGGGTGTCCACGAGCAGTACTTC.

The sample holds a few counts of this clone. The J gene is TRBJ1-1, the V gene TRBV13; no reliable D call. The V gene lost 4 bases and the J gene lost 2 bases, with 2 bases spanning the gap. The length of the CDR3 is 11 residues. Per the germline V gene, CDR1 is PRHDT and CDR2 is FYEKMQ (reference sequence). CDR3 in amino acids: CASSSNTEAFF. The CDR3 nucleotides read TGTGCCAGCAGCTCTAACACTGAAGCTTTCTTT.

This chain joins TRBV21-1 and TRBJ2-7; whether TRBD1, the table's D call, matches the DNA was not checked. TRBV21-1 is listed as a pseudogene. The CDR3 extends over 17 amino acids. The CDR3 here is CASSKVSPSPGTYEQYF. DNA of the CDR3: TGTGCCAGCAGCAAAGTCAGCCCCTCACCAGGAACCTACGAGCAGTACTTC.

This rearrangement joins TRBV19 to TRBJ2-1; D gene uncertain. This CDR3 contains 12 residues. V lost 7 bases and J 0 bases, leaving 4 bases between the germline ends. Germline V gene sequence: CDR1 LNHDA, CDR2 SQIVND (reference sequence). In DNA, the CDR3 is TGTGCCAGTAAGAGCTCCTACAATGAGCAGTTCTTC. Translated, it gives CASKSSYNEQFF.

The rearrangement uses TRBV30 and TRBJ1-6; 9 bases fit TRBD1. The J segment lost 10 bases and the V segment lost 4 bases, leaving 8 bases of the junction unmatched. Per the germline V gene, CDR1 is GTSNPN and CDR2 is SVGIG (reference sequence). This CDR3 is built from 14 residues. The CDR3 region has the DNA TGTGCCTGGAACACCGGGACAGGGTCCTCACCCCTCCACTTT. It is translated as CAWNTGTGSSPLHF.

This chain uses TRBV10-3 with TRBJ1-2, with 7 bases that match TRBD1. With 10 bases clipped from V and 3 bases from J, the junction kept 8 bases outside the gene matches. Germline V gene data show CDR1 as ENHRY and CDR2 as SYGVKD. The CDR3 contains 13 residues. The CDR3 DNA follows: TGTGCCACGCTAGACAGGGAATACTATGGCTACACCTTC. Its protein product is CATLDREYYGYTF.

The chain has TRBV11-2 and TRBJ1-1; D is ambiguous. The CDR3 loop spans 16 amino acids. Germline V gene lookup returns CDR1 SGHAT and CDR2 FQNNGV. The V end was cut by 5 bases, the J end by 1 base, with 17 bases between. CDR3 sequence: CASSTRTARENTEAFF. The CDR3 DNA sequence: TGTGCCAGCAGCACCCGGACTGCTCGAGAGAACACTGAAGCTTTCTTT.

V gene TRBV7-6 combines with J gene TRBJ1-6; D might be TRBD1 (6 bases). CDR3 length equals 14 residues. Germline loops: CDR1 SGHVS, CDR2 FNYEAQ. Trimming pared 5 bases from V and 8 bases from J, leaving 13 bases between. The CDR3 is CASSPGYRDSPLHF. In nucleotides, the CDR3 is TGTGCCAGCAGCCCAGGGTACAGGGATTCACCCCTCCACTTT.

This chain joins TRBV4-1 and TRBJ1-5, with a weak D call TRBD1 (6 bases). Trimming took off 0 bases at V and 0 bases at J, with 15 bases between the two ends. The CDR3 consists of 18 residues. CDR1 is MGHRA and CDR2 is YSYEKL in the germline V gene. The CDR3 protein is CASSQERRRGHSNQPQHF. The CDR3 DNA reads as TGCGCCAGCAGCCAAGAGCGGCGCAGGGGCCATAGCAATCAGCCCCAGCATTTT.

The rearrangement uses TRBV28 and TRBJ2-7; 13 bases are a match to TRBD2. Germline loops: CDR1 MDHEN, CDR2 SYDVKM. The V and J ends lost 6 bases and 3 bases, in that order; junction bases with no gene match: 2. The CDR3 consists of 14 residues. This chain's CDR3 is CASSGTSGDYEQYF. The CDR3 nucleotides read TGTGCCAGCAGCGGGACTAGCGGGGACTACGAGCAGTACTTC.